The 30 T cell receptor beta chains below all came from one sample that was sequenced in a study of blood T cell repertoires in COVID-19. TCRdb keeps only in-frame clones here, not all; method: immunoSEQ multiplex PCR. The repertoire includes some 260,000 clones, roughly 88% of them detected once, and roughly 6% sits in the top ten. Sequences were obtained from peripheral blood. These receptors were collected from a woman aged 25 to 39 with COVID-19, enrolled during active disease.

CDR3 sequence: CASSLSPGAGNTIYF. DNA for the CDR3: TGTGCCAGCAGTTTATCGCCAGGGGCTGGAAACACCATATATTTT. The chain uses TRBV27 and TRBJ1-3; the D gene is possibly TRBD1 (6 bases). The germline gives CDR1 MNHEY, CDR2 SMNVEV (reference sequence). The V gene lost 0 bases and the J gene lost 2 bases, with 8 bases spanning the gap. The CDR3 runs to 15 residues.

The rearrangement joins TRBV5-4 to TRBJ2-2, with TRBD2 identical over 7 bases. The CDR3 totals 16 residues. Germline CDR1 SGHNT, CDR2 YYREEE (reference sequence). V lost 2 bases, J lost 4 bases, and 8 bases stayed unmatched. The CDR3 coding sequence is TGTGCCAGCAGCTTTTACGCGGGAGACGGCACCGGGGAGCTGTTTTTT. Encoded protein: CASSFYAGDGTGELFF. The whole variable domain, remainder taken from reference TRBV5-4 and TRBJ2-2, is ETGVTQSPTHLIKTRGQQVTLRCSSQSGHNTVSWYQQALGQGPQFIFQYYREEENGRGNFPPRFSGLQFPNYSSELNVNALELDDSALYLCASSFYAGDGTGELFFGEGSRLTVL.

Turning to this clone: Other DNA variants within this sample encode the same CDR3. The V gene is TRBV7-2, the J gene TRBJ2-5; D is undetermined. The germline V and J ends were trimmed by 4 bases and 4 bases, with 7 bases remaining between them. Germline V gene lookup returns CDR1 SGHTA and CDR2 FQGNSA. The CDR3 is made up of 12 amino acids. This CDR3 reads CASSSSGETQYF. The DNA of the CDR3 is TGTGCCAGCAGCTCTAGTGGAGAGACCCAGTACTTC.

V and J are TRBV21-1 and TRBJ2-5; the table assigns TRBD2, which was not confirmed against the DNA. TRBV21-1 is a known pseudogene. This CDR3 spans 17 amino acids. CDR3 protein: CASSFLRGWRAQETQYF. Written as DNA, the CDR3 is TGTGCCAGCAGCTTTCTGCGGGGATGGAGGGCCCAAGAGACCCAGTACTTC.

The chain has TRBV28 and TRBJ1-2; D remains unclear. Per germline, CDR1 MDHEN and CDR2 SYDVKM. V lost 5 bases and J 4 bases, leaving 17 bases between the germline ends. The CDR3 is made up of 15 amino acids. CDR3 sequence (DNA): TGTGCCAGCAGTCCTCAACTAGGACGGTTCTATGGCTACACCTTC. Translation gives CASSPQLGRFYGYTF.

This chain links TRBV27 with TRBJ2-6, with D maybe TRBD2 (6 bases). Per the germline V gene, CDR1 is MNHEY and CDR2 is SMNVEV (reference sequence). V lost 7 bases and J lost 0, with 7 bases in between. CDR3 length: 14 residues. The CDR3 spells CASMGGSGANVLTF. In DNA form, the CDR3 reads TGTGCCAGCATGGGGGGCTCTGGGGCCAACGTCCTGACTTTC.

The chain recombines TRBV7-2 with TRBJ1-3; D gene unclear. Trimming took off 4 bases at V and 4 bases at J, with 14 bases between the two ends. The CDR3 has 15 amino acids. Germline CDR1 is SGHTA and CDR2 is FQGNSA. CDR3 in amino acids: CASSSRISEGNTIYF. CDR3 DNA: TGTGCCAGCAGCTCGAGGATCTCGGAGGGAAACACCATATATTTT. The whole variable domain, remainder taken from reference TRBV7-2 and TRBJ1-3, is GAGVSQSPSNKVTEKGKDVELRCDPISGHTALYWYRQSLGQGLEFLIYFQGNSAPDKSGLPSDRFSAERTGGSVSTLTIQRTQQEDSAVYLCASSSRISEGNTIYFGEGSWLTVV.

The chain is built from TRBV3-1 (or the pseudogene TRBV3-2) and TRBJ2-7; unclear D gene. This CDR3 is 15 amino acids long. The germline V and J ends were trimmed by 0 bases and 0 bases, with 9 bases remaining between them. Germline values: CDR1 LGHDT, CDR2 YNNKEL (reference sequence). The CDR3 loop reads CASSQEPVPSYEQYV. The CDR3 DNA reads as TGTGCCAGCAGCCAAGAGCCGGTCCCCTCCTACGAGCAGTACGTC.

This clone has only one observation. The chain uses TRBV7-2 and TRBJ1-2, with 7 bases identical to TRBD1. The CDR3 covers 15 residues. With 0 bases clipped from V and 7 bases from J, the junction kept 8 bases outside the gene matches. The V gene's germline CDR1 is SGHTA and CDR2 FQGNSA. CDR3 in amino acids: CASSLAGTGDGGYTF. The CDR3 DNA is TGTGCCAGCAGCTTAGCGGGTACAGGGGATGGTGGCTACACCTTC.

This chain joins TRBV14 and TRBJ2-5; perhaps TRBD2 as D (5 bases). The CDR3 covers 14 residues. CDR1 and CDR2 from the germline V gene are SGHDN and FVKESK. Trimming shortened V by 5 bases and J by 0 bases, and 10 bases separated the two germline ends. CDR3 DNA: TGTGCCAGCAGCAAGACTACGTACCAAGAGACCCAGTACTTC. It codes for CASSKTTYQETQYF.

This chain uses TRBV9 with TRBJ1-3, with D unresolved. From germline, CDR1 is SGDLS and CDR2 YYNGEE. The CDR3 spans 14 residues. Trimming took off 3 bases at V and 6 bases at J, with 13 bases between the two ends. The CDR3 sequence is CASSGGVPPNTIYF. DNA of the CDR3: TGTGCCAGCAGCGGTGGAGTACCTCCAAACACCATATATTTT.

Only one count was recorded for this clone. V is TRBV15 and J is TRBJ2-1, with 14 bases that match TRBD2. V trimming: 1 base; J trimming: 6 bases; junction bases outside the gene matches: 8. This CDR3 has 18 residues. The germline V gene has CDR1 LNHNV and CDR2 YYDKDF (reference sequence). The CDR3 region has the DNA TGTGCCACCAGCAGAGCCCCCGTGACTAGCGGGGGGGCCAATGAGCAGTTCTTC. Protein product: CATSRAPVTSGGANEQFF.

This clone was detected only a few times. The chain couples TRBV6-4 to TRBJ2-2; 7 bases line up with TRBD1. Germline V gives CDR1 MRHNA, CDR2 SNTAGT. This CDR3 region has 16 residues. The trim removed 1 base at V and 3 bases at J, leaving 5 bases unmatched. The CDR3 nucleotides are TGTGCCAGCAGTGACTGGGAGACAGGGCACACCGGGGAGCTGTTTTTT. Residues: CASSDWETGHTGELFF.

The chain uses TRBV2 and TRBJ2-5, with 9 bases fitting TRBD1. Germline V gene lookup returns CDR1 SNHLY and CDR2 FYNNEI. Trimming cost V 6 bases and J 5 bases; bases outside gene matches: 10. CDR3 length equals 15 residues. The CDR3 DNA is TGTGCCAGCAGGACCCGAACAGGGGGCAGGGAGACCCAGTACTTC. Protein product: CASRTRTGGRETQYF.

The J gene is TRBJ2-4, the V gene TRBV14, with a possible D match to TRBD1 (6 bases). CDR3 length: 14 residues. Germline V gene data show CDR1 as SGHDN and CDR2 as FVKESK. V was shortened by 4 bases and J by 9 bases, with 16 bases between the two germline ends. CDR3 nucleotide sequence: TGTGCCAGCAGCCGAGGGGGAGAGGGGAGCATTCAGTACTTC. Translating gives CASSRGGEGSIQYF. The full variable domain, its missing parts supplied by reference TRBV14 and TRBJ2-4, is EAGVTQFPSHSVIEKGQTVTLRCDPISGHDNLYWYRRVMGKEIKFLLHFVKESKQDESGMPNNRFLAERTGGTYSTLKVQPAELEDSGVYFCASSRGGEGSIQYFGAGTRLSVL.

The rearrangement joins TRBV5-5 to TRBJ2-7; TRBD1 aligns across 7 bases. With V trimmed by 0 bases and J by 3 bases, 3 bases remained unmatched. Germline lookup yields CDR1 SGHKS and CDR2 YYEKEE (reference sequence). The CDR3 totals 14 residues. This CDR3 reads CASSLAAGGYEQYF. The CDR3 DNA follows: TGTGCCAGCAGCTTGGCGGCAGGGGGCTACGAGCAGTACTTC. Using reference TRBV5-5 and TRBJ2-7 for the parts outside the CDR3, the full variable domain is DAGVTQSPTHLIKTRGQQVTLRCSPISGHKSVSWYQQVLGQGPQFIFQYYEKEERGRGNFPDRFSARQFPNYSSELNVNALLLGDSALYLCASSLAAGGYEQYFGPGTRLTVT.

The V and J genes are TRBV7-9 and TRBJ1-2; a possible D gene is TRBD1 (5 bases). Germline assignment: CDR1 SEHNR and CDR2 FQNEAQ (reference sequence). V lost 6 bases and J lost 4, with 15 bases in between. This CDR3 comprises 14 residues. The CDR3 DNA sequence: TGTGCCAGCAGTTTCTATGACAGTCCCTATGGCTACACCTTC. This sequence encodes CASSFYDSPYGYTF.

This clone appeared once. The chain combines TRBV7-9 with TRBJ1-2; D is perhaps TRBD1 (6 bases). This CDR3 region has 16 residues. V was clipped by 5 bases and J by 3 bases, with 19 bases between them. Germline V gene lookup returns CDR1 SEHNR and CDR2 FQNEAQ (reference sequence). The CDR3: CASSPGGGGLDYGYTF. CDR3 in DNA: TGTGCCAGCAGCCCCGGGGGCGGGGGGCTCGACTATGGCTACACCTTC. Full variable domain (missing parts from reference TRBV7-9 and TRBJ1-2): DTGVSQNPRHKITKRGQNVTFRCDPISEHNRLYWYRQTLGQGPEFLTYFQNEAQLEKSRLLSDRFSAERPKGSFSTLEIQRTEQGDSAMYLCASSPGGGGLDYGYTFGSGTRLTVV.

This clone was seen only once. The chain links TRBV9 to TRBJ1-6; D unclear. The CDR3 runs 15 residues. V gave up 0 bases and J gave up 5 bases, with 9 bases separating them. CDR1 and CDR2 (germline): SGDLS, YYNGEE. The CDR3 reads CASSVAHYDNSPLHF. The CDR3 DNA reads as TGTGCCAGCAGCGTAGCTCACTACGATAATTCACCCCTCCACTTT.

The chain links TRBV16 to TRBJ1-5; D not resolved. Germline CDR1 and CDR2: KGHSY and FQNENV. The CDR3 length is 15 residues. V was cut by 3 bases and J by 0 bases, with 9 bases left in between. This chain's CDR3 is CASSHWRDSNQPQHF. The CDR3 DNA is TGTGCCAGCAGCCACTGGAGGGATAGCAATCAGCCCCAGCATTTT.

V gene TRBV6-2 or TRBV6-3 combines with J gene TRBJ1-2; tentatively, D is TRBD1 (6 bases). The length of the CDR3 is 13 residues. Trimming shortened V by 4 bases and J by 6 bases, and 12 bases separated the two germline ends. The germline V gene has CDR1 MNHEY and CDR2 SVGEGT. The CDR3 loop reads CASSSGHTHGYTF. Written as DNA, the CDR3 is TGTGCCAGCAGTTCGGGACATACCCATGGCTACACCTTC.

In this sample, this clone turned up once. The V and J genes are TRBV7-8 and TRBJ1-4, with unresolved D. There are 18 residues in the CDR3. Trimming took off 0 bases at V and 10 bases at J, with 24 bases between the two ends. CDR1 SGHVS and CDR2 FQNEAQ come from the germline V gene. Written as DNA, the CDR3 is TGTGCCAGCAGCTTAGCGTCCCCAGTTAATCCAACTAACGGAAAACTGTTTTTT. This codes for CASSLASPVNPTNGKLFF. The complete variable domain, with remaining parts taken from reference TRBV7-8 and TRBJ1-4, reads GAGVSQSPRYKVAKRGQDVALRCDPISGHVSLFWYQQALGQGPEFLTYFQNEAQLDKSGLPSDRFFAERPEGSVSTLKIQRTQQEDSAVYLCASSLASPVNPTNGKLFFGSGTQLSVL.

V is TRBV2 and J is TRBJ1-1; D remains unclear. The ends were cut back, 6 bases at V and 3 bases at J, with 8 bases in the middle. The germline V gene encodes CDR1 SNHLY and CDR2 FYNNEI. The CDR3 covers 12 residues. The CDR3: CASREGDTEAFF. The CDR3 DNA is TGTGCCAGCAGGGAGGGAGACACTGAAGCTTTCTTT.

The chain recombines TRBV9 with TRBJ2-2; weak D call: TRBD2 (6 bases). The germline V and J ends were trimmed by 0 bases and 7 bases, with 7 bases remaining between them. The CDR3 runs 13 residues. Germline CDR1 SGDLS, CDR2 YYNGEE. The CDR3 region has the DNA TGTGCCAGCAGCGTAGATAGCGGCGGGGAGCTGTTTTTT. It translates to CASSVDSGGELFF.

V is TRBV27 and J is TRBJ1-1, with a weak D call TRBD1 (6 bases). Trimming left V 6 bases short and J 4 bases short, with 15 bases between. Germline V gene sequence: CDR1 MNHEY, CDR2 SMNVEV (reference sequence). The CDR3 is 14 amino acids. The CDR3 nucleotides read TGTGCCAGCAGGGGGGCGTGGGGACCCACTGAAGCTTTCTTT. Residues: CASRGAWGPTEAFF.

The sample holds one count of this clone. The chain joins TRBV2 to TRBJ2-7, with a possible D match to TRBD2 (6 bases). The CDR3 has 12 amino acids. CDR1 is SNHLY and CDR2 is FYNNEI in the germline V gene. V was cut by 8 bases and J by 7 bases, with 15 bases left in between. CDR3 amino acids: CASRQEGPEQYF. The CDR3 nucleotides are TGTGCCAGCCGGCAGGAGGGCCCAGAGCAGTACTTC.

This sequence joins TRBV29-1 and TRBJ2-5; TRBD2 aligns across 9 bases. Unmatched junction bases numbered 5, after V lost 7 bases and J lost 2 bases. The CDR3 length is 13 residues. Germline CDR1 is SQVTM and CDR2 is ANQGSEA. CDR3 bases: TGCAGCGCCATCCTAGCGGGGCAAGAGACCCAGTACTTC. Its translation: CSAILAGQETQYF. The variable domain in full, completed from reference TRBV29-1 and TRBJ2-5, reads SAVISQKPSRDICQRGTSLTIQCQVDSQVTMMFWYRQQPGQSLTLIATANQGSEATYESGFVIDKFPISRPNLTFSTLTVSNMSPEDSSIYLCSAILAGQETQYFGPGTRLLVL.

This chain connects TRBV7-2 to TRBJ1-1; 8 bases fit TRBD1. V lost 3 bases to trimming and J lost 1 base; unmatched junction nucleotides: 1. Germline V gene lookup returns CDR1 SGHTA and CDR2 FQGNSA. The length of the CDR3 is 14 residues. The chain's CDR3 is CASSFGQGNTEAFF. CDR3 nucleotides: TGTGCCAGCAGCTTCGGACAGGGGAACACTGAAGCTTTCTTT.

The chain joins TRBV5-5 to TRBJ2-2, with D tentatively TRBD1 (7 bases). The ends were cut back, 4 bases at V and 6 bases at J, with 13 bases in the middle. Germline V gene sequence: CDR1 SGHKS, CDR2 YYEKEE (reference sequence). This CDR3 is 14 amino acids long. For the CDR3, the DNA is TGTGCCAGCAGCCGCGGAGGGGGCCCCGGGGAGCTGTTTTTT. Translated: CASSRGGGPGELFF.

The chain links TRBV12-3 or TRBV12-4 to TRBJ2-4; 7 bases line up with TRBD1. This CDR3 region has 13 residues. V was pared by 10 bases and J by 8 bases, with 11 bases of the junction left unmatched. The CDR3 loop is CATEPSQGDIQYF. CDR3 nucleotide sequence: TGTGCCACCGAACCTAGCCAGGGGGACATTCAGTACTTC.